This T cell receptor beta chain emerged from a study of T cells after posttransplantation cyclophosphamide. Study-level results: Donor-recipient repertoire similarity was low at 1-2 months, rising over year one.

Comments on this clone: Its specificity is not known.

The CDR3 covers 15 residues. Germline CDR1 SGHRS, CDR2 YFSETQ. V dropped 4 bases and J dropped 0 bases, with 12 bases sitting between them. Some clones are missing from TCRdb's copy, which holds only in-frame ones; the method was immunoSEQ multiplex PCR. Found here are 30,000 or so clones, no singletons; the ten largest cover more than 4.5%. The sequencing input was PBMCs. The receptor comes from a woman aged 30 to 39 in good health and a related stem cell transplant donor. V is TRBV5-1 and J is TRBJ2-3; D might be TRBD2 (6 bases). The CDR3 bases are TGCGCCAGCAGCCACGGCGGGGCTAGCACAGATACGCAGTATTTT. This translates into CASSHGGASTDTQYF. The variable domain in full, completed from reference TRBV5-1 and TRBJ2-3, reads KAGVTQTPRYLIKTRGQQVTLSCSPISGHRSVSWYQQTPGQGLQFLFEYFSETQRNKGNFPGRFSGRQFSNSRSEMNVSTLELGDSALYLCASSHGGASTDTQYFGPGTRLTVL.